Following are 18 T cell receptor beta chains from one sample sequenced in a study of T cells in women clearing cervical HPV infection. Data came from immunoSEQ multiplex PCR; TCRdb stores just in-frame clones and leaves some out. The data include over 30,000 clones; the top ten clones carry around 1.7%. Sequencing was done on a sample of blood buffy coat. Receptors originate from a woman aged 18 to 75 with a cervical HPV16 infection that either progressed to CIN3+ or cleared (not recorded which).

Regarding this clone: Read coverage stops 3 residues before the CDR3 terminus; the germline J gene supplies the remainder. The chain is built from TRBV4-2 and TRBJ2-7; D is possibly TRBD1 (6 bases). Germline V gene data show CDR1 as LGHNA and CDR2 as YNFKEQ. Trimming stripped 0 bases from V and 4 bases from J, with 13 bases between. This CDR3 contains 15 residues. The CDR3 DNA, read in part, is TGTGCCAGCAGCCAAGAGGCAGGGGAACTTTACGAG. It encodes CASSQEAGELYE. The whole CDR3 reads CASSQEAGELYEQYF.

A word on this clone: At one end, the junction sequence differs from germline, possibly due to a read error. The same CDR3 is also encoded by other DNA sequences in this sample. CDR3 DNA, as far as it was read: TGTGCCAGCTCACCACCGAACAGGCCGGTAATCACTGGAAACACT. It is translated as CASSPPNRPVITGNT. The CDR3 in its entirety is CASSPPNRPVITGNTIYF. This chain joins TRBV18 and TRBJ1-3; D perhaps matches TRBD1 (5 bases). The observed sequence ends 3 residues before the CDR3 terminus, with the missing tail filled in from the germline J gene. Germline CDR1 and CDR2: KGHSH and LQKENI. The CDR3 length is 18 residues.

About this clone itself: The read ends 3 residues shy of where the CDR3 ends; the end is completed using the germline J gene. V usage is TRBV7-2 and J usage is TRBJ2-2; D gene unclear. This CDR3 comprises 14 residues. CDR1 and CDR2 from the germline V gene are SGHTA and FQGNSA. V was shortened by 1 base and J by 1 base, with 4 bases between the two germline ends. CDR3 in amino acids: CASSLGQNTGELFF. The covered CDR3 bases are TGTGCCAGCAGCTTAGGACAGAACACCGGGGAG.

The covered CDR3 bases are TGTGCCAGCAGCGCGGGACAGCCGAACACTGAA. This encodes CASSAGQPNTE. The full CDR3 protein reads CASSAGQPNTEAFF. J is TRBJ1-1 and V is TRBV11-1; 7 bases map to TRBD1. The CDR3 end is not reached by the read, which stops 3 residues before it; the germline J gene fills it in. The germline V gene has CDR1 SGHAT and CDR2 FQDESV (reference sequence). V shed 5 bases, J shed 1 base, and the junction held 4 bases outside the gene matches. The CDR3 sequence is 14 residues long.

A word on this clone: The CDR3 end lies 3 residues beyond the end of the read and is filled in from the germline J gene. The chain joins TRBV19 to TRBJ1-5; TRBD1 agrees at 7 bases. V was pared by 10 bases and J by 2 bases, with 8 bases of the junction left unmatched. This CDR3 contains 14 residues. CDR1 is LNHDA and CDR2 is SQIVND in the germline V gene (reference sequence). This CDR3 is CANTTGTGNQPQHF. Partial CDR3 DNA: TGTGCCAACACGACAGGGACGGGCAATCAGCCC.

Concerning this clone itself: The germline gene is not matched at one end of the junction; a read error may be the cause. With the read ending 3 residues before the CDR3 end, the germline J gene is used to fill in that end. This chain connects TRBV10-2 to TRBJ2-3, with D perhaps TRBD1 (5 bases). Germline V gene sequence: CDR1 WSHSY, CDR2 SAAADI. This CDR3 spans 15 amino acids. Incomplete CDR3 DNA: TGCGCCAGCAGTGAGTCTCAGGGCTTGGCAGAGACG. It encodes CASSESQGLAET. The whole CDR3 sequence reads CASSESQGLAETQYF.

As to this clone: Read sequence stops 3 residues before the CDR3 end, and the germline J gene provides the missing end. The rearrangement uses TRBV18 and TRBJ1-2; D is undetermined. The CDR3 is 15 residues long. Germline CDR1 reads KGHSH; CDR2 reads LQKENI. CDR3 region: CASSPREEGYNDYTF. The DNA read from the CDR3 is TGTGCCAGCTCCCCGCGGGAAGAGGGCTACAATGAC.

Comment on this clone: The read halts 3 residues ahead of the CDR3 end, with the missing end drawn from the germline J gene. This chain links TRBV18 with TRBJ2-7, with TRBD2 matching 10 bases. The CDR3 spans 17 residues. V trimming: 1 base; J trimming: 4 bases; junction bases outside the gene matches: 10. Looked up from germline, CDR1 is KGHSH and CDR2 is LQKENI. The sequenced part of the CDR3 DNA is TGTGCCAGCTCACCACTACTCAGGACTAGCGGTATTTACGAG. Its translation is CASSPLLRTSGIYE. The full CDR3 is CASSPLLRTSGIYEQYF.

About this clone itself: The sequenced fragment ends 3 residues before the CDR3 boundary, so the rest is inferred from the germline J gene. This chain connects TRBV19 to TRBJ2-3; D may be TRBD2 (5 bases). This CDR3 is built from 13 residues. Per germline, CDR1 LNHDA and CDR2 SQIVND (reference sequence). The germline V and J ends were trimmed by 7 bases and 3 bases, with 11 bases remaining between them. The sequenced CDR3 bases are TGTGCCAGTACCCGAGAGGGTACAGATACG. Translation: CASTREGTDT. The whole CDR3 protein is CASTREGTDTQYF.

For this clone: The DNA ends 3 residues before the CDR3 does, and the rest of the CDR3 is filled in from the germline J gene. V is TRBV15 and J is TRBJ2-3; the match to TRBD2 covers 9 bases. With 8 bases clipped from V and 0 bases from J, the junction kept 6 bases outside the gene matches. CDR1 is LNHNV and CDR2 is YYDKDF in the germline V gene (reference sequence). The CDR3 is 15 residues long. The CDR3 is CATAGAGGSTDTQYF. CDR3 DNA (partial): TGTGCCACCGCGGGAGCGGGGGGCAGCACAGATACG.

CDR3 DNA, as far as it was read: TGTGCCAGTAGTAAGCCTTACAGGGGGCCCTACAATGAC. It yields the protein CASSKPYRGPYND. Given in full, the CDR3 is CASSKPYRGPYNDYTF. The chain couples TRBV19 to TRBJ1-2, with 9 bases identical to TRBD1. The read ends 3 residues early relative to the CDR3; the germline J gene fills the gap. The CDR3 runs 16 residues. Germline CDR1 is LNHDA and CDR2 is SQIVND (reference sequence).

Regarding this clone: The CDR3 goes on 3 residues after the read ends, and that part is filled in from the germline J gene. The chain couples TRBV18 to TRBJ1-2, with a possible D match to TRBD1 (6 bases). This CDR3 has 14 residues. The V end lost 3 bases, the J end lost 1 base, and 9 bases lay between the germline ends. Per germline, CDR1 KGHSH and CDR2 LQKENI. This chain's CDR3 is CASSPQDSNYGYTF. Partial CDR3 DNA: TGTGCCAGCTCACCGCAGGACAGTAACTATGGC.

Regarding this clone: The read terminates 3 residues before the CDR3 end, so the remaining end is supplied by the germline J gene. V and J are TRBV6-2 or TRBV6-3 and TRBJ1-1, with D possibly being TRBD1 (5 bases). V lost 2 bases and J 1 base, leaving 11 bases between the germline ends. The germline CDR1 and CDR2 sequences are MNHEY and SVGEGT. The CDR3 has 15 amino acids. The CDR3 loop is CASSYGAGRNTEAFF. CDR3 DNA, as far as it was read: TGTGCCAGCAGTTACGGTGCAGGGAGGAACACTGAA.

Remarks on this clone: The CDR3 end lies 3 residues beyond the end of the read and is filled in from the germline J gene. This chain links TRBV20-1 with TRBJ2-3; 11 bases are a match to TRBD2. CDR1 DFQATT and CDR2 SNEGSKA come from the germline V gene (reference sequence). V lost 2 bases and J lost 4; bases outside the gene matches: 8. The CDR3 is made up of 16 amino acids. The CDR3 region is CSARPIAGGPSDTQYF. CDR3 DNA (partial): TGCAGTGCTAGACCCATAGCGGGGGGGCCCTCAGATACG.

About this clone itself: The read ends 3 residues early relative to the CDR3; the germline J gene fills the gap. The V gene is TRBV6-1, the J gene TRBJ2-7; 10 bases align to TRBD1. V lost 4 bases to trimming and J lost 5 bases; unmatched junction nucleotides: 5. This CDR3 is 14 amino acids long. CDR1 MNHNS and CDR2 SASEGT come from the germline V gene. CDR3 DNA (partial): TGTGCCAGCAGTGTCGGGACAGGGGCGAACGAG. Translating gives CASSVGTGANE. From start to end, the CDR3 is CASSVGTGANEQYF.

Points on this clone: The sequenced fragment ends 3 residues before the CDR3 boundary, so the rest is inferred from the germline J gene. This rearrangement joins TRBV5-1 to TRBJ2-1; D ambiguous. This CDR3 spans 17 amino acids. The germline V gene encodes CDR1 SGHRS and CDR2 YFSETQ. Trimming took off 0 bases at V and 0 bases at J, with 13 bases between the two ends. This chain's CDR3 is CASSLDPPLNSYNEQFF. Incomplete CDR3 DNA: TGCGCCAGCAGCTTGGACCCCCCACTTAACTCCTACAATGAG.

As to this clone: From the germline J gene comes the end of the CDR3, since the read stops 3 residues before it. The chain joins TRBV5-1 to TRBJ2-1, with TRBD1 matching over 7 bases. The germline V gene encodes CDR1 SGHRS and CDR2 YFSETQ. Germline trimming cut 3 bases from V and 1 base from J; bases unmatched to any gene: 10. This CDR3 spans 17 amino acids. Partial CDR3 DNA: TGCGCCAGCAGCTGGCAGGACAGGCTAAATTCCTACAATGAG. This translates into CASSWQDRLNSYNE. The CDR3 in full is CASSWQDRLNSYNEQFF.

As regards this clone: The read stops 3 residues short of the end of the CDR3; the missing end is completed from the germline J gene. The chain employs TRBV5-1 and TRBJ1-1, with D possibly matching TRBD1 (5 bases). V was clipped by 0 bases and J by 1 base, with 7 bases between them. Germline-derived CDR1 and CDR2 are SGHRS and YFSETQ. The CDR3 extends over 14 amino acids. CDR3 sequence reads: CASSLGQRNTEAFF. CDR3 DNA, as far as it was read: TGCGCCAGCAGCTTGGGACAGAGGAACACTGAA.